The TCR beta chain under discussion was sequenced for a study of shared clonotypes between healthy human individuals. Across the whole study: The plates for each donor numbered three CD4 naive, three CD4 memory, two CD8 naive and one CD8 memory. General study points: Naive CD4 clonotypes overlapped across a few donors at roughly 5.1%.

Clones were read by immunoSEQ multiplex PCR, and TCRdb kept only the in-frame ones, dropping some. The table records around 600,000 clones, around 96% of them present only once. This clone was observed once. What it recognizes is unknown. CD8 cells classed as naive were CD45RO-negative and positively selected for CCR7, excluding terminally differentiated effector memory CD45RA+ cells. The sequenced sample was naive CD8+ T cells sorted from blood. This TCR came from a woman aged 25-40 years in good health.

CDR3 loop: CASSFSSSGSSYEQYF. CDR3 bases: TGTGCCAGCAGCTTTTCAAGCAGCGGGAGCTCCTACGAGCAGTACTTC. The chain links TRBV11-3 to TRBJ2-7; 8 positions match TRBD2. There are 16 residues in the CDR3. Per the germline V gene, CDR1 is SGHNT and CDR2 is YENEEA. V lost 3 bases and J lost 0; bases outside the gene matches: 7.